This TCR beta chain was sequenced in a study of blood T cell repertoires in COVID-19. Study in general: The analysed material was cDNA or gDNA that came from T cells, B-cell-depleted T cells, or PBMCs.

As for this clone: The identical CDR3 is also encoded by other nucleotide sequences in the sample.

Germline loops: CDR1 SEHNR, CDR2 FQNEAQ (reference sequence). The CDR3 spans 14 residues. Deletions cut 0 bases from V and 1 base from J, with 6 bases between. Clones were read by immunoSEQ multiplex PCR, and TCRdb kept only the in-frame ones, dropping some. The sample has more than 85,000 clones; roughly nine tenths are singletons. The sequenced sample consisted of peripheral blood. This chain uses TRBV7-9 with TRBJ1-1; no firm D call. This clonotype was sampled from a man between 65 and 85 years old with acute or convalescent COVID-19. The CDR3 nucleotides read TGTGCCAGCAGCTTAGCACTCGGGAACACTGAAGCTTTCTTT. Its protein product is CASSLALGNTEAFF.